The T cell receptor beta chain under discussion was sequenced for a study of beta chain features in type 1 diabetes. Expressed TCRB transcripts were sequenced because the isolated RNA had all been reverse transcribed beforehand. Sequenced by immunoSEQ multiplex PCR; TCRdb stores in-frame clones only, minus some. Counted here are some 350,000 clones, around a tenth occurring once; the ten biggest clones make up about 0.64%. About this clone: Its target is not known.

Via the markers CD45RO/CCR7/CD25/CD127/CD95/CD27, stem cell-like memory, regulatory, central memory and naive CD4+ cells were sorted. Notes on the study in general: Insertions were fewer and deletions more numerous at VDJ junctions in type 1 diabetes patients. In every one of the four CD4+ subsets, TCRB CDR3s were moderately but significantly shorter in Type 1 diabetes patients. Within the patient group, naive, central memory and Treg TCRB repertoires appeared more similar to each other than within healthy donors.

V dropped 0 bases and J dropped 2 bases, with 10 bases sitting between them. The germline V gene encodes CDR1 SGHTA and CDR2 FQGNSA. This CDR3 spans 15 amino acids. Source material: central memory CD4+ T cells from blood. This rearrangement joins TRBV7-2 to TRBJ1-1; tentatively, D is TRBD1 (5 bases). This clonotype was sampled from a man aged 25 to 40 with type 1 diabetes. CDR3 sequence (DNA): TGTGCCAGCAGCTTAGCCCTCCAGGGAAACACTGAAGCTTTCTTT. Protein: CASSLALQGNTEAFF.